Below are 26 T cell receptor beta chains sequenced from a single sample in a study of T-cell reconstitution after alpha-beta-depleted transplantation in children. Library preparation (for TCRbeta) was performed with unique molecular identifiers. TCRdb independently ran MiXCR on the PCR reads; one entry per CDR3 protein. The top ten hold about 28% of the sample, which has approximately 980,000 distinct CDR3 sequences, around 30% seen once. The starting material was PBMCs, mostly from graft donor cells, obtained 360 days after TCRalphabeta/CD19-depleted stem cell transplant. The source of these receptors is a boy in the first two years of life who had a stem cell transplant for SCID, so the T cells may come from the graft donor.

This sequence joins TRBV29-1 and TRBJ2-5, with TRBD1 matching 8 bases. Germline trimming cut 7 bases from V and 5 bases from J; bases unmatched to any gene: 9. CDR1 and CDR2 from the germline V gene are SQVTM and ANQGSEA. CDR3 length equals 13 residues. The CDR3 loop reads CSARGQVVETQYF. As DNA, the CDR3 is TGCAGCGCGAGGGGACAGGTGGTGGAGACCCAGTACTTC.

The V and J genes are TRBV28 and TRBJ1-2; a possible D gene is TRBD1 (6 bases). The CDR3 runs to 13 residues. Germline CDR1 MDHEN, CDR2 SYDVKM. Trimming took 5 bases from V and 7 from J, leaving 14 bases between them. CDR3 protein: CASSPQGITGYTF. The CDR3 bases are TGTGCCAGCAGTCCCCAGGGGATCACTGGCTACACCTTC.

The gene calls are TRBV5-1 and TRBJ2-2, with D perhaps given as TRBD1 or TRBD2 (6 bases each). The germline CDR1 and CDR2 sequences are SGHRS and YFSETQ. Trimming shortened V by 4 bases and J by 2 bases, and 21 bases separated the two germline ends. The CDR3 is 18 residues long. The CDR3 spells CASSRYPSSGANTGELFF. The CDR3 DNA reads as TGCGCCAGCAGCCGCTATCCTTCCTCGGGGGCAAACACCGGGGAGCTGTTTTTT.

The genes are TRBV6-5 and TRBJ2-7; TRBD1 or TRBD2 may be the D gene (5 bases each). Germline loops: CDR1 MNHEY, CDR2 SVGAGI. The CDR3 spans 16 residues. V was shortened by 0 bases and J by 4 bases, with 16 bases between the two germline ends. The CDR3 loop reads CASSYSPRDGAYEQYF. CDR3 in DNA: TGTGCCAGCAGTTACTCGCCCCGGGACGGAGCATACGAGCAGTACTTC.

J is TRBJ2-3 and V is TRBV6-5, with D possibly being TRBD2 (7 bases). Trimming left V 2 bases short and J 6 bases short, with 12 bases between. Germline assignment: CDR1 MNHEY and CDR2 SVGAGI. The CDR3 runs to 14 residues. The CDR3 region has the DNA TGTGCCAGCAGTTACGTCGGGGGGCCTGATACGCAGTATTTT. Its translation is CASSYVGGPDTQYF.

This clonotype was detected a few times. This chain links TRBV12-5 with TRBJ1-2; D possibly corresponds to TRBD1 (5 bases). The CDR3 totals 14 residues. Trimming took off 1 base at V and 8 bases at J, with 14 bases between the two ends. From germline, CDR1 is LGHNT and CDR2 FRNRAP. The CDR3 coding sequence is TGTGCTAGTGGTTTGGAGGGGTGGTGGAGGGGCTACACCTTC. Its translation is CASGLEGWWRGYTF. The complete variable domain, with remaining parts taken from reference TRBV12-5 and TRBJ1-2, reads DARVTQTPRHKVTEMGQEVTMRCQPILGHNTVFWYRQTMMQGLELLAYFRNRAPLDDSGMPKDRFSAEMPDATLATLKIQPSEPRDSAVYFCASGLEGWWRGYTFGSGTRLTVV.

The CDR3 here is CASSVRDTYTEAFF. The CDR3 DNA reads as TGTGCCAGCAGCGTCCGGGACACTTACACTGAAGCTTTCTTT. The chain couples TRBV9 to TRBJ1-1, with D perhaps TRBD1 (6 bases). The length of the CDR3 is 14 residues. V lost 2 bases to trimming and J lost 3 bases, with 11 bases between them. In germline, CDR1 is SGDLS, CDR2 YYNGEE.

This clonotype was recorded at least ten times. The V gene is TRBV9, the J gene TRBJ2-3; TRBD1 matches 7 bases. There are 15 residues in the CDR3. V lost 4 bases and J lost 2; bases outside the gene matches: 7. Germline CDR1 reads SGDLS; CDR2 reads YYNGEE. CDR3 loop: CASSPRTGTTDTQYF. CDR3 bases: TGTGCCAGCAGCCCCCGGACAGGTACCACAGATACGCAGTATTTT.

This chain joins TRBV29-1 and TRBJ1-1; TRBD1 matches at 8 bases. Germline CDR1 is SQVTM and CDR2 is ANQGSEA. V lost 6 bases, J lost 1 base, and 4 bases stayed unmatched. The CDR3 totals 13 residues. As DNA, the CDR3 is TGCAGCGTGGGGGACAGGAAGAACACTGAAGCTTTCTTT. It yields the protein CSVGDRKNTEAFF.

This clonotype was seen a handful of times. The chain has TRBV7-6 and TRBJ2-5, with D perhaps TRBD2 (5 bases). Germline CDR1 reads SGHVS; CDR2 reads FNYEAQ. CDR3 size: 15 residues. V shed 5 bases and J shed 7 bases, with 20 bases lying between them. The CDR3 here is CASSPQGWGEGTQYF. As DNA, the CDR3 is TGTGCCAGCAGCCCCCAAGGTTGGGGAGAGGGGACCCAGTACTTC. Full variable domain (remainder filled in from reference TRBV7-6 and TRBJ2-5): GAGVSQSPRYKVTKRGQDVALRCDPISGHVSLYWYRQALGQGPEFLTYFNYEAQQDKSGLPNDRFSAERPEGSISTLTIQRTEQRDSAMYRCASSPQGWGEGTQYFGPGTRLLVL.

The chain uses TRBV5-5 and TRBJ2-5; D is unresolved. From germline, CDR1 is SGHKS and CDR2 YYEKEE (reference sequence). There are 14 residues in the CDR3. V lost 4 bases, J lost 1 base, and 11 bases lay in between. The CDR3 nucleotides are TGTGCCAGCAGCCGGGTCGGTATCCAAGAGACCCAGTACTTC. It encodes CASSRVGIQETQYF.

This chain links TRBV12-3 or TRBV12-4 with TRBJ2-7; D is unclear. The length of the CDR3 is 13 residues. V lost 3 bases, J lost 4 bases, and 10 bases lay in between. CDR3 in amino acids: CASSFGSRYEQYF. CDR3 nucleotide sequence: TGTGCCAGCAGTTTCGGTTCTCGTTACGAGCAGTACTTC.

CDR3 in amino acids: CASRSGTGSLYGYTF. As DNA, the CDR3 is TGCGCCAGCAGATCCGGGACAGGGTCCCTCTATGGCTACACCTTC. This chain joins TRBV5-1 and TRBJ1-2; 9 bases align to TRBD1. The germline gives CDR1 SGHRS, CDR2 YFSETQ. The CDR3 is 15 amino acids. The V segment lost 5 bases and the J segment 4 bases; nucleotides outside the gene matches: 9.

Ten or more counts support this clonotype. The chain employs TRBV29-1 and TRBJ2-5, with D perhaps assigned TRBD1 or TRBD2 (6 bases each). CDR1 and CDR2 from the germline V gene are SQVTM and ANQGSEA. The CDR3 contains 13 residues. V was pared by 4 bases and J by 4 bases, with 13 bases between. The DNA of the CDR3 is TGCAGCGTTGGTGGAGGGGGAGGAGAGACCCAGTACTTC. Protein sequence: CSVGGGGGETQYF.

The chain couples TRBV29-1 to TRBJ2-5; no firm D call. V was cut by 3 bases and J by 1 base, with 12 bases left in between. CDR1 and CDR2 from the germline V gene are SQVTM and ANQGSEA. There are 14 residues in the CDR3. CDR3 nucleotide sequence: TGCAGCGTTGATTTTGGGAACCCCCAAGAGACCCAGTACTTC. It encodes CSVDFGNPQETQYF.

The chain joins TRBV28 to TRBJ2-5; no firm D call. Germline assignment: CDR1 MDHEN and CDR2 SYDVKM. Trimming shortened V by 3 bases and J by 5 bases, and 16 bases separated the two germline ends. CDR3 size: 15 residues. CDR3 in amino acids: CASSFVGSYGETQYF. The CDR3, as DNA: TGTGCCAGCAGTTTCGTGGGATCCTATGGGGAGACCCAGTACTTC.

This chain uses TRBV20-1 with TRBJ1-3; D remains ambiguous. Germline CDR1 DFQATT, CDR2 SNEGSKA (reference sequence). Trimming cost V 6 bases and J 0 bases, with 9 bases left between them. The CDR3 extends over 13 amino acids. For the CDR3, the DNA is TGCAGTGCAACGGAGAACTCTGGAAACACCATATATTTT. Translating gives CSATENSGNTIYF.

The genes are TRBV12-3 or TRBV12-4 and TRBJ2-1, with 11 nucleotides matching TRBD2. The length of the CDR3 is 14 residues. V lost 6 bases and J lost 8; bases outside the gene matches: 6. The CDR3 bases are TGTGCCAGCAGGGTACTAGCGGGGGCCGATGAGCAGTTCTTC. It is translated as CASRVLAGADEQFF.

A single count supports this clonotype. The CDR3 spells CASSMALTDTQYF. The CDR3 coding sequence is TGCGCCAGCAGCATGGCCCTCACAGATACGCAGTATTTT. The V and J genes are TRBV10-2 and TRBJ2-3; D remains unclear. Between the trimmed V and J ends, which lost 6 bases and 2 bases, there was a span of 9 bases. Germline CDR1 WSHSY, CDR2 SAAADI. This CDR3 spans 13 amino acids.

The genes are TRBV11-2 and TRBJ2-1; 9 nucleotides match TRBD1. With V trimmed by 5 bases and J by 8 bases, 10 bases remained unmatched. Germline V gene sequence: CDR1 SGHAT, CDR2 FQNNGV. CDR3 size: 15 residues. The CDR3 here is CASSPQTGGGYEQFF. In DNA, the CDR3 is TGTGCCAGCAGCCCCCAGACAGGGGGGGGTTATGAGCAGTTCTTC.

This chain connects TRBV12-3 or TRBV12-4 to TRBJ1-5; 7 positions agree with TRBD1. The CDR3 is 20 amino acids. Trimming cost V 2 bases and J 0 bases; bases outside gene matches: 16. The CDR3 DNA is TGTGCCAGCAGTTTATCTCCATCTCGAGACAGGGTGTATAGCAATCAGCCCCAGCATTTT. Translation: CASSLSPSRDRVYSNQPQHF.

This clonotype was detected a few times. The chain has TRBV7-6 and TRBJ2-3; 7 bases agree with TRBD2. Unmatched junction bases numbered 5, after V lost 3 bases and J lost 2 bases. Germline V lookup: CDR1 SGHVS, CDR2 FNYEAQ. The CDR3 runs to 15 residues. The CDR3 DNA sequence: TGTGCCAGCAGCTTCGCTAGCGGAAACACAGATACGCAGTATTTT. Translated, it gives CASSFASGNTDTQYF.

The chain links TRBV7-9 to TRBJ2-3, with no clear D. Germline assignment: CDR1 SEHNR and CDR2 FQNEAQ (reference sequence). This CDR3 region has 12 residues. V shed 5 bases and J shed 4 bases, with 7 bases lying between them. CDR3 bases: TGTGCCAGCAGCAACCCCGCAGATACGCAGTATTTT. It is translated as CASSNPADTQYF.

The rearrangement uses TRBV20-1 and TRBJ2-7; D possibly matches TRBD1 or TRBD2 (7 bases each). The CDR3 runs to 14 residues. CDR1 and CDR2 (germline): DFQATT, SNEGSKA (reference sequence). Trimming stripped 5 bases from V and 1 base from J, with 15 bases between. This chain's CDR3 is CSAPDREGSYEQYF. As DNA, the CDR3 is TGCAGTGCTCCAGACAGGGAGGGATCCTACGAGCAGTACTTC.

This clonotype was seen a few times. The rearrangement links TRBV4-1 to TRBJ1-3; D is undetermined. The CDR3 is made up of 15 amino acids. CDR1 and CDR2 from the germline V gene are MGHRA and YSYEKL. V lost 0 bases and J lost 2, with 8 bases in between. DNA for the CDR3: TGCGCCAGCAGCCAAGAAACAGATCCTGGAAACACCATATATTTT. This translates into CASSQETDPGNTIYF.

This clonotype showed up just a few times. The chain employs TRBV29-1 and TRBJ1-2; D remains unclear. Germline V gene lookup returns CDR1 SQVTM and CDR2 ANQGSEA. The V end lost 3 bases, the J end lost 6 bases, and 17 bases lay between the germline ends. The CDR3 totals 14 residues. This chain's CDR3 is CSVEGRQATDGYTF. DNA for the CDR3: TGCAGCGTTGAGGGCCGGCAGGCAACTGATGGCTACACCTTC.